Sequencing of this T cell receptor (beta chain) was carried out in a study of T cell repertoires in cytomegalovirus infection. Study context: It can be stated that public TCR beta signatures indicated CMV infection as well as a matching HLA type.

Notes on the study in general: Clonotype analysis showed dominance of the ex vivo response by HLA-C-restricted CMV-specific TCR beta clonotypes.

One entry per CDR3 protein, called by TCRdb with MiXCR from the reads. Here the sample spans under 850,000 distinct CDR3 sequences, roughly 35% being singletons. The table lists this clonotype with many counts. Its antigen is unknown. Germline V gene lookup returns CDR1 SGHTA and CDR2 FQGNSA. Trimming took off 3 bases at V and 0 bases at J, with 11 bases between the two ends. This CDR3 contains 15 residues. Input material: PBMCs. The sequence was obtained from a human donor in good health (CMV status not recorded). Some clones in this sample may be carry-over from other donors' samples. This chain uses TRBV7-2 with TRBJ1-1; no firm D call. The chain's CDR3 is CASSLMGRMNTEAFF. The CDR3 DNA reads as TGTGCCAGCAGCTTGATGGGGAGGATGAACACTGAAGCTTTCTTT.